The 14 T cell receptor beta chains reported below all come from one sample, sequenced in a study of immune heterogeneity within non-small cell lung tumors. It was with 32 V and 13 J primers that multiplex PCR amplified TCR beta CDR3. TCRdb re-derived calls from the multiplex PCR reads in MiXCR, one entry per CDR3 protein. Of about 2,600 distinct CDR3 sequences listed, roughly 29% are singletons. With 550 to 700 ng used per sample, the template was genomic DNA from bulk tumor. During surgery, several far-apart biopsies were obtained from every primary tumor. Enrolled individuals presented with untreated, newly diagnosed non-small cell lung cancer and received curative surgery. The sequenced sample was lung tumor tissue. These receptors were taken from a man between 50 and 59 years old with non-small cell lung cancer.

This clonotype is large in the sample. The chain combines TRBV2 with TRBJ2-1; TRBD1 aligns across 10 bases. The V gene's germline CDR1 is SNHLY and CDR2 FYNNEI. The V gene end was trimmed by 5 bases and the J gene end by 8 bases; junction bases not matched to a gene: 9. The CDR3 runs to 15 residues. CDR3 bases: TGTGCCAGCAGTACCCGGGACAGGGGCGTGGATGAGCAGTTCTTC. Residues: CASSTRDRGVDEQFF.

This clonotype is medium-sized (0.01 to 0.1%) in the sample. The V and J genes are TRBV16 and TRBJ2-5; 7 bases agree with TRBD1. V was clipped by 2 bases and J by 0 bases; unmatched bases: 3. CDR3 length equals 15 residues. Germline V lookup: CDR1 KGHSY, CDR2 FQNENV. CDR3 sequence (DNA): TGTGCCAGCAGCCAAGGGGACAGCCACCAAGAGACCCAGTACTTC. Translation: CASSQGDSHQETQYF.

This clonotype rates as medium-sized. J is TRBJ2-3 and V is TRBV19; 8 bases match TRBD1. This CDR3 has 14 residues. With V trimmed by 4 bases and J by 1 base, 1 base remained unmatched. Germline V gives CDR1 LNHDA, CDR2 SQIVND (reference sequence). The CDR3 spells CASSTGQGTDTQYF. DNA for the CDR3: TGTGCCAGTAGTACGGGACAGGGCACAGATACGCAGTATTTT. The full variable domain, rest sourced from reference TRBV19 and TRBJ2-3, is DGGITQSPKYLFRKEGQNVTLSCEQNLNHDAMYWYRQDPGQGLRLIYYSQIVNDFQKGDIAEGYSVSREKKESFPLTVTSAQKNPTAFYLCASSTGQGTDTQYFGPGTRLTVL.

This clonotype was detected once. V is TRBV7-3 and J is TRBJ1-6, with D unresolved. The CDR3 has 16 residues. Germline values: CDR1 SGHTA, CDR2 FQGTGA. Trimming took off 5 bases at V and 0 bases at J, with 11 bases between the two ends. DNA of the CDR3: TGTGCCAGCAGCCTATACGGGAGCTCCTATAATTCACCCCTCCACTTT. This encodes CASSLYGSSYNSPLHF.

This clonotype is medium-sized (0.01 to 0.1%) in the sample. This sequence joins TRBV4-1 and TRBJ2-5, with 7 bases identical to TRBD2. CDR3 length: 15 amino acids. The V and J ends lost 4 bases and 2 bases, in that order; junction bases with no gene match: 7. In germline, CDR1 is MGHRA, CDR2 YSYEKL. The CDR3 reads CASSPRLAEQETQYF. The CDR3 coding sequence is TGCGCCAGCAGCCCTAGGCTAGCGGAACAAGAGACCCAGTACTTC.

The chain uses TRBV29-1 and TRBJ2-3; 9 bases agree with TRBD2. The CDR3 totals 16 residues. V dropped 4 bases and J dropped 4; count of bases not matched to a gene: 12. CDR1 SQVTM and CDR2 ANQGSEA come from the germline V gene. The CDR3 nucleotides read TGCAGCGTTGGGGGCTCGGCGGGAGGGCCCTCAGATACGCAGTATTTT. It encodes CSVGGSAGGPSDTQYF.

Concerning this clonotype: This may stem from a read error, because a much larger clone lies one nucleotide away. CDR3 protein: CSSRSPREGPPPQYF. The CDR3 nucleotides read TGTTCCAGCAGGTCTCCCCGGGAGGGCCCGCCCCCCCAGTACTTC. This chain links TRBV28 with TRBJ2-5; 8 nucleotides align to TRBD2. The CDR3 length is 15 residues. Per the germline V gene, CDR1 is MDHEN and CDR2 is SYDVKM.

Sample share makes this clonotype medium-sized. The chain carries TRBV20-1 and TRBJ2-7, with a possible D match to TRBD1 (5 bases). This CDR3 is built from 15 residues. The V and J ends lost 0 bases and 0 bases respectively, with 12 bases between them. Germline V gives CDR1 DFQATT, CDR2 SNEGSKA (reference sequence). CDR3 DNA sequence: TGCAGTGCTAGAGAGGGGCCTATTAGCTCCTACGAGCAGTACTTC. Protein sequence: CSAREGPISSYEQYF.

This clonotype is medium-sized. The chain combines TRBV4-1 with TRBJ2-3, with a weak D call TRBD1 (6 bases). This CDR3 is built from 16 residues. CDR1 and CDR2 (germline): MGHRA, YSYEKL. Trimming removed 0 bases at V and 6 bases at J, with 16 bases between. This CDR3 is CASSQDRSRGSDTQYF. DNA of the CDR3: TGCGCCAGCAGCCAAGATCGGAGCAGGGGAAGCGATACGCAGTATTTT.

By share, this clonotype ranks as medium-sized. The V gene is TRBV6-1, the J gene TRBJ2-2, with TRBD1 identical over 9 bases. The J segment lost 5 bases and the V segment lost 5 bases, leaving 6 bases of the junction unmatched. The CDR3 totals 15 residues. Germline loops: CDR1 MNHNS, CDR2 SASEGT. The CDR3 protein is CASSPAGTGTGELFF. Here the CDR3 DNA reads TGTGCCAGCAGTCCCGCCGGGACAGGGACCGGGGAGCTGTTTTTT.

By sample share, this clonotype is medium-sized. The chain has TRBV19 and TRBJ1-1; 7 bases match TRBD1. Per germline, CDR1 LNHDA and CDR2 SQIVND (reference sequence). The CDR3 has 13 residues. V shed 6 bases, J shed 4 bases, and the junction held 5 bases outside the gene matches. This chain's CDR3 is CASSRQGGTEAFF. CDR3 in DNA: TGTGCCAGTAGCAGACAGGGTGGCACTGAAGCTTTCTTT.

In this sample, this clonotype turned up a few times. The gene calls are TRBV11-2 and TRBJ2-1; a weak D match, TRBD1 (6 bases). Looked up from germline, CDR1 is SGHAT and CDR2 is FQNNGV. V lost 5 bases and J lost 12, with 17 bases in between. CDR3 length: 13 amino acids. The CDR3 protein is CASSIRTATLQFF. The CDR3 DNA reads as TGTGCCAGCAGCATCCGGACAGCGACTCTGCAGTTCTTC.

As regards this clonotype: The DNA is left out, because the CDR3 cannot be placed on it with certainty; the CDR3 is given as TCRdb lists it. The chain couples TRBV11-2 to TRBJ2-7; TRBD1, the table's D call, lacks a check against the DNA. The CDR3 spans 15 residues, counting both ends. The V gene's germline CDR1 is SGHAT and CDR2 FQNNGV. CDR3 loop: CASSWGQGSHYEQYF.

Within the sample, this clonotype is medium-sized. This chain uses TRBV2 with TRBJ2-7, with TRBD2 matching over 8 bases. V was pared by 6 bases and J by 3 bases, with 22 bases of the junction left unmatched. Germline V gene sequence: CDR1 SNHLY, CDR2 FYNNEI. CDR3 length: 19 amino acids. CDR3 nucleotide sequence: TGTGCCAGCAGGCCTAGCCTAACCGGATTCGGGACTAGAAACTACGAGCAGTACTTC. It is translated as CASRPSLTGFGTRNYEQYF. Using reference TRBV2 and TRBJ2-7 for the parts outside the CDR3, the full variable domain is EPEVTQTPSHQVTQMGQEVILRCVPISNHLYFYWYRQILGQKVEFLVSFYNNEISEKSEIFDDQFSVERPDGSNFTLKIRSTKLEDSAMYFCASRPSLTGFGTRNYEQYFGPGTRLTVT.